A single sample is the source of the 14 T cell receptor beta chains below, sequenced in a study of blood T cells in healthy people across ages. A second roughly 6 to 12 cycle PCR used barcoded and J-beta primers. TCRdb recomputed calls from the 5' RACE reads with MiXCR, one row per CDR3 protein. Among about 720,000 distinct CDR3 sequences listed, over 20% were seen once. The sequenced sample consisted of blood. All receptors derive from a man between 65 and 80 years old in good health.

V and J are TRBV15 and TRBJ2-1; D gene ambiguous. Germline values: CDR1 LNHNV, CDR2 YYDKDF (reference sequence). The CDR3 spans 17 residues. Deletions cut 1 base from V and 0 bases from J, with 13 bases between. CDR3 nucleotide sequence: TGTGCCACCAGCAGAGTCCGTGTCGATTTCTCCTACAATGAGCAGTTCTTC. As protein: CATSRVRVDFSYNEQFF.

This clonotype was seen a handful of times. The rearrangement links TRBV6-6 to TRBJ2-3; D gene uncertain. V was shortened by 6 bases and J by 4 bases, with 8 bases between the two germline ends. Germline CDR1 is MNHNY and CDR2 is SVGAGI (reference sequence). This CDR3 is 12 amino acids long. CDR3 protein: CASRKMSDTQYF. In DNA form, the CDR3 reads TGTGCCAGCAGGAAGATGTCAGATACGCAGTATTTT.

The chain combines TRBV21-1 with TRBJ1-2. TRBV21-1 is recorded as a pseudogene. This CDR3 has 17 amino acids. In nucleotides, the CDR3 is TGTGCCAGCAGCAGAAGCCGCCGACAGGGAGGGCCTTGCGGCTACACCTTC. Amino acids: CASSRSRRQGGPCGYTF.

This CDR3 reads CASTLPGELFF. CDR3 DNA sequence: TGTGCCAGCACCCTACCCGGGGAGCTGTTTTTT. The chain links TRBV7-2 to TRBJ2-2, with D hard to call. Germline V gives CDR1 SGHTA, CDR2 FQGNSA. V was pared by 7 bases and J by 6 bases, with 6 bases between. CDR3 length: 11 amino acids.

The V and J genes are TRBV11-2 and TRBJ1-4; D might be TRBD1 (6 bases). CDR1 is SGHAT and CDR2 is FQNNGV in the germline V gene. The CDR3 contains 15 residues. V was pared by 5 bases and J by 4 bases, with 14 bases between. CDR3 bases: TGTGCCAGCAGCCCCTCGGGGGCAGGTAATGAAAAACTGTTTTTT. Encoded protein: CASSPSGAGNEKLFF.

The chain carries TRBV28 and TRBJ2-3; a possible D gene is TRBD2 (6 bases). The CDR3 covers 15 residues. Trimming left V 6 bases short and J 1 base short, with 14 bases between. CDR1 is MDHEN, CDR2 SYDVKM, per germline. The CDR3 is CASRAPGTRTDTQYF. CDR3 nucleotide sequence: TGTGCCAGCAGAGCCCCCGGGACTCGCACAGATACGCAGTATTTT.

The count of this clonotype is one. The rearrangement links TRBV7-6 to TRBJ1-3; D is ambiguous. Germline CDR1 and CDR2: SGHVS and FNYEAQ. The CDR3 runs 16 residues. Trimming removed 1 base from V and 4 bases from J, with 14 bases in between. The CDR3 bases are TGTGCCAGCAGCTTAGAAGCGCCAGGAAGGGGAAACACCATATATTTT. This codes for CASSLEAPGRGNTIYF.

This clonotype came up a few times. The J gene is TRBJ1-1, the V gene TRBV27; D is ambiguous. V gave up 10 bases and J gave up 1 base, with 13 bases separating them. Germline assignment: CDR1 MNHEY and CDR2 SMNVEV (reference sequence). The CDR3 totals 13 residues. CDR3 sequence (DNA): TGTGCCACCAAGTGGCTTGCGAACACTGAAGCTTTCTTT. Encoded protein: CATKWLANTEAFF.

The rearrangement links TRBV7-8 to TRBJ2-7, with 7 bases lining up with TRBD2. The germline V gene encodes CDR1 SGHVS and CDR2 FQNEAQ. The length of the CDR3 is 15 residues. Trimming at V came to 4 bases and at J to 0 bases, leaving 6 bases not matched to a gene. In nucleotides, the CDR3 is TGTGCCAGCAGCTCAATTGGGACTAACTCCTACGAGCAGTACGTC. Its protein product is CASSSIGTNSYEQYV.

The J gene is TRBJ2-2, the V gene TRBV20-1; 14 bases agree with TRBD2. Germline values: CDR1 DFQATT, CDR2 SNEGSKA (reference sequence). This CDR3 region has 19 residues. J lost 6 bases, V lost 0 bases, and 12 bases had no gene match. Written as DNA, the CDR3 is TGCAGTGCTAGAGATGCCAGGACTAGCGGGAGGATGCCATCCGGGGAGCTGTTTTTT. Translating gives CSARDARTSGRMPSGELFF.

The J gene is TRBJ2-5, the V gene TRBV2; D is unclear. Near its end, the DNA agrees better with TRBJ2-1, so the J call may be wrong. There are 14 residues in the CDR3. Germline assignment: CDR1 SNHLY and CDR2 FYNNEI. CDR3 loop: CASSPRTIYNEQFF. Written as DNA, the CDR3 is TGTGCCAGCAGTCCTCGGACCATCTACAATGAGCAGTTCTTC.

This chain links TRBV5-1 with TRBJ1-2; D may be TRBD1 (5 bases). Germline lookup yields CDR1 SGHRS and CDR2 YFSETQ. Trimming shortened V by 4 bases and J by 7 bases, and 14 bases separated the two germline ends. The CDR3 is made up of 13 amino acids. The CDR3 DNA reads TGCGCCAGCAGCCGGGACCAAGGGCTTGGCTACACCTTC. Protein product: CASSRDQGLGYTF.

This chain connects TRBV7-9 to TRBJ1-4; no firm D call. V gave up 2 bases and J gave up 1 base, with 8 bases separating them. Germline V lookup: CDR1 SEHNR, CDR2 FQNEAQ (reference sequence). The CDR3 runs 15 residues. The CDR3 nucleotides are TGTGCCAGCAGCTTAAGGAGAGAAACTAATGAAAAACTGTTTTTT. Its protein is CASSLRRETNEKLFF.

In this sample, this clonotype turned up a few times. The genes are TRBV7-9 and TRBJ2-1; 9 bases fit TRBD2. CDR1 and CDR2 (germline): SEHNR, FQNEAQ (reference sequence). V was pared by 5 bases and J by 4 bases, with 6 bases of the junction left unmatched. The CDR3 spans 15 residues. The CDR3 sequence: CASSVSGSWYNEQFF. Written as DNA, the CDR3 is TGTGCCAGCAGCGTTAGCGGGAGTTGGTACAATGAGCAGTTCTTC. The full variable domain, rest sourced from reference TRBV7-9 and TRBJ2-1, is DTGVSQNPRHKITKRGQNVTFRCDPISEHNRLYWYRQTLGQGPEFLTYFQNEAQLEKSRLLSDRFSAERPKGSFSTLEIQRTEQGDSAMYLCASSVSGSWYNEQFFGPGTRLTVL.